The entry below describes one T cell receptor (beta chain). This clone was seen a few times. Its antigen specificity is not known. No base quality information exists; no much larger clone differs at one position. These data are taken from a study of CD8+ T cells in alopecia areata (dated by TCRdb to 2016 to 2018). Background for the entire study: The treated patients took part in an open-label pilot trial in which moderate-to-severe alopecia areata was treated with oral tofacitinib at 5 to 10 mg twice daily. Patients stayed on tofacitinib for 6 to 18 months and then had 6 months of follow-up off drug so that delayed response and recurrence could be assessed. Disease severity in treated patients was measured with the SALT score, which quantifies the percentage of affected scalp surface area. To study T cell clonal expansion in alopecia areata, the researchers applied high-throughput TCRbeta sequencing to both the C3H/HeJ mouse model and human patients. In humans, TCRbeta sequencing was performed on scalp tissue and on sorted CD4+ and CD8+ peripheral blood T cells from healthy controls and from patients with patchy or totalis/universalis alopecia areata. Patients on tofacitinib were biopsied at baseline and after 4 and 24 weeks of treatment, and several of the patients also had a later scalp biopsy. Scalp clonality was compared across normal scalp (n=4), patchy alopecia areata scalp (n=8), and alopecia totalis/universalis scalp (n=8). RNA was obtained with the PAXgene miRNA kit for fixed scalp, the miRNeasy kit for PBMCs, and the RNeasy kit for mouse skin. TCRbeta CDR3 regions were amplified by immunoSEQ multiplex PCR with 35 Vbeta forward and 13 Jbeta reverse primers. Overall results and qualifications from the work: Compared with normal scalp, lesional scalp, particularly in alopecia totalis/universalis, had higher clonality and more expanded CD8+ clones, which suggests antigenic drive. Many expanded lesional clones were found to persist in scalp and blood during tofacitinib treatment, and relapse after treatment cessation may be partly explained by this persistence. Because the treated cohort was small and included a single nonresponder, larger studies are needed to assess links between baseline CD8+ expansion and response. Unlike mouse skin, where gammadelta T cells dominate, normal human skin contains resident alphabeta T cells that get sequenced too, which complicates analysis of the scalp TCR repertoire. Shared TCR sequences between patients were less evident than in mice, which may be partly attributable to HLA diversity in the patient population. Tofacitinib significantly decreased scalp clonality and the number of expanded CD8+ clones among the top 100 scalp clones.

The CDR3 runs 16 residues from the cysteine to the phenylalanine. Only the CDR3 region is kept as DNA, spanning 48 bases read in frame from base 1. V was cut back by 5 bases and J by 1 base, leaving a gap of 17 bases between them. Via the germline V gene, CDR1 is SNHLY and CDR2 FYNNEI. Libraries were constructed by the immunoSEQ multiplex PCR assay. For TCR sequencing, RNA was extracted from every sample and reverse transcribed into cDNA to serve as template. First-strand cDNA was synthesized using SuperScript III with a 2:1 mix of oligo-dT and random hexamers. A synthetic immune receptor repertoire was used to gauge amplification bias, and whatever bias remained was removed computationally. The authors' pipeline ran thus. Raw reads were preprocessed for error removal, and CDR3 was defined according to IMGT conventions as running from the conserved cysteine to phenylalanine. Clonality was computed as 1 minus the Shannon entropy, with the entropy normalized by log2 of the number of productive unique TCRs. Whether scalp clones were CD4 or CD8 was inferred by matching scalp TCRbeta sequences against CD4 and CD8 repertoires sorted from blood. TCRdb retrieved this table from immuneACCESS and kept in-frame rearrangements only. Not all clones are present; in checked studies, unresolved V genes account for under half, and no reason is known for the remainder. V and J calls and clone size are as listed in that table; D and trimming were resolved from the DNA. Counted in this sample were 150,000 to 250,000 clones; more than 55% of them appeared once. About 3.5% of the sample rests with the top ten.

Taken with the paper, the label for time point translates to: more than 3 weeks on oral tofacitinib. This specimen's treatment or condition label, interpreted: oral pan-JAK inhibitor, 5-10 mg twice daily. From alopecia areata patients, peripheral blood was collected along with lesional scalp punch biopsies. PBMCs were isolated by density centrifugation and stained for CD3, CD4 and CD8, after which CD4+ and CD8+ T cells were sorted on a FACSAria. The TCR was taken from a human donor with alopecia areata. This specimen consisted of CD4+ T cells sorted from blood, obtained at week 4, from a patient treated with tofacitinib. This sequence uses TRBV2 and TRBJ1-1; TRBD1 is possibly the D segment (5 matching bases). Here the CDR3 is given as CASSRQGGPSNTEAFF. DNA sequence: TGTGCCAGCAGTCGGCAGGGCGGTCCCTCGAACACTGAAGCTTTCTTT.